This is a list of T cell receptor beta chains from one sample in a study of shared clonotypes between healthy human individuals. Sequencing was performed with immunoSEQ multiplex PCR; in TCRdb, only in-frame clones are kept and a portion is missing. Of about 1 million clones in the sample, approximately 78% were seen once. What was sequenced was memory CD4+ T cells from PBMCs. These receptors were collected from a man aged 18 to 29 in good health. Some clones in this sample may be carry-over from other donors' samples. Each CDR3 is given with its conserved first and last residue. The D gene is left open where the match is weak. The size field is filled for only some rows; it gives once, few, many or a size class.

J gene: TRBJ2-1; V gene: TRBV7-2; D gene: -; clone size: -; CDR3 protein: CANDRDGGEQFF; CDR3 DNA: TGTGCCAACGACAGGGACGGGGGTGAGCAGTTCTTC
J gene: TRBJ1-6; V gene: TRBV27; D gene: -; clone size: few; CDR3 protein: CASSPGANSPLHF; CDR3 DNA: TGTGCCAGCAGCCCGGGCGCAAACTCACCCCTCCACTTT
J gene: TRBJ2-2; V gene: TRBV9; D gene: -; clone size: -; CDR3 protein: CASSARGRAEDTGELFF; CDR3 DNA: TGTGCCAGCAGCGCCCGCGGGCGGGCGGAGGACACCGGGGAGCTGTTTTTT
J gene: TRBJ2-7; V gene: TRBV4-3; D gene: TRBD1; clone size: once; CDR3 protein: CASSQAGQGAYEQYF; CDR3 DNA: TGCGCCAGCAGCCAAGCAGGGCAGGGGGCGTACGAGCAGTACTTC
J gene: TRBJ1-1; V gene: TRBV28; D gene: -; clone size: few; CDR3 protein: CASSQQGITEAFF; CDR3 DNA: TGTGCCAGCAGCCAACAGGGTATCACTGAAGCTTTCTTT
J gene: TRBJ1-5; V gene: TRBV2; D gene: -; clone size: -; CDR3 protein: CASSLGGGNQPQHF; CDR3 DNA: TGTGCCAGCAGCTTGGGGGGTGGCAATCAGCCCCAGCATTTT
J gene: TRBJ1-2; V gene: TRBV28; D gene: -; clone size: -; CDR3 protein: CASTLVGSWYGYTF; CDR3 DNA: TGTGCCAGCACCCTAGTGGGCTCCTGGTATGGCTACACCTTC
J gene: TRBJ2-7; V gene: TRBV7-2; D gene: -; clone size: few; CDR3 protein: CASSLASMRVSYEQYF; CDR3 DNA: TGTGCCAGCAGCTTAGCCTCGATGAGGGTCTCCTACGAGCAGTACTTC
J gene: TRBJ2-1; V gene: TRBV19; D gene: -; clone size: -; CDR3 protein: CASSIPAESKYEQFF; CDR3 DNA: TGTGCCAGTAGTATACCAGCTGAGTCCAAATATGAGCAGTTCTTC
J gene: TRBJ1-1; V gene: TRBV18; D gene: -; clone size: few; CDR3 protein: CASCGQLNTEAFF; CDR3 DNA: TGTGCCAGCTGCGGGCAGTTGAACACTGAAGCTTTCTTT
J gene: TRBJ2-5; V gene: TRBV30; D gene: TRBD1; clone size: -; CDR3 protein: CAWTPDRGFETQYF; CDR3 DNA: TGTGCCTGGACGCCTGACAGGGGCTTTGAGACCCAGTACTTC
J gene: TRBJ1-3; V gene: TRBV5-8; D gene: -; clone size: -; CDR3 protein: CASSLQQGGDTIYF; CDR3 DNA: TGTGCCAGCAGCTTGCAACAGGGAGGGGACACCATATATTTT
J gene: TRBJ2-3; V gene: TRBV6-1; D gene: TRBD2; clone size: -; CDR3 protein: CASTYSGRDPDTQYF; CDR3 DNA: TGTGCCAGCACTTATAGCGGGAGGGACCCAGATACGCAGTATTTT
J gene: TRBJ1-5; V gene: TRBV7-6; D gene: TRBD1; clone size: -; CDR3 protein: CASSQKGARVNQPQHF; CDR3 DNA: TGTGCCAGCAGCCAAAAGGGGGCTAGGGTAAATCAGCCCCAGCATTTT
J gene: TRBJ2-7; V gene: TRBV18; D gene: -; clone size: -; CDR3 protein: CASSDVRYAYEQYF; CDR3 DNA: TGTGCCAGCTCGGACGTACGCTATGCCTACGAGCAGTACTTC
J gene: TRBJ2-1; V gene: TRBV18; D gene: TRBD2; clone size: -; CDR3 protein: CASAQLPSGGNEQFF; CDR3 DNA: TGTGCCAGCGCCCAGTTGCCTAGCGGGGGCAATGAGCAGTTCTTC
J gene: TRBJ2-1; V gene: TRBV27; D gene: TRBD2; clone size: -; CDR3 protein: CASIRLAGGDVNEQFF; CDR3 DNA: TGTGCCAGCATCCGTCTAGCGGGAGGGGATGTTAATGAGCAGTTCTTC
J gene: TRBJ2-7; V gene: TRBV28; D gene: -; clone size: -; CDR3 protein: CASTVSSLQGYEQYF; CDR3 DNA: TGTGCCAGCACCGTGTCTTCGCTTCAGGGATACGAGCAGTACTTC
J gene: TRBJ1-2; V gene: TRBV5-4; D gene: TRBD1; clone size: -; CDR3 protein: CASSLDESARGPSYGYTF; CDR3 DNA: TGTGCCAGCAGCTTAGACGAATCGGCCAGGGGGCCTTCCTATGGCTACACCTTC
J gene: TRBJ1-5; V gene: TRBV5-1; D gene: TRBD1; clone size: once; CDR3 protein: CASSLSGQGNRKGNQPQHF; CDR3 DNA: TGCGCCAGCAGCTTGAGCGGACAGGGGAATAGGAAGGGCAATCAGCCCCAGCATTTT
J gene: TRBJ1-1; V gene: TRBV28; D gene: TRBD1; clone size: -; CDR3 protein: CASSPRQGLNTEAFF; CDR3 DNA: TGTGCCAGCAGTCCGCGACAGGGTCTGAACACTGAAGCTTTCTTT
J gene: TRBJ1-4; V gene: TRBV28; D gene: -; clone size: -; CDR3 protein: CASSLRGGSNEKLFF; CDR3 DNA: TGTGCCAGCAGTTTACGGGGGGGGTCTAATGAAAAACTGTTTTTT